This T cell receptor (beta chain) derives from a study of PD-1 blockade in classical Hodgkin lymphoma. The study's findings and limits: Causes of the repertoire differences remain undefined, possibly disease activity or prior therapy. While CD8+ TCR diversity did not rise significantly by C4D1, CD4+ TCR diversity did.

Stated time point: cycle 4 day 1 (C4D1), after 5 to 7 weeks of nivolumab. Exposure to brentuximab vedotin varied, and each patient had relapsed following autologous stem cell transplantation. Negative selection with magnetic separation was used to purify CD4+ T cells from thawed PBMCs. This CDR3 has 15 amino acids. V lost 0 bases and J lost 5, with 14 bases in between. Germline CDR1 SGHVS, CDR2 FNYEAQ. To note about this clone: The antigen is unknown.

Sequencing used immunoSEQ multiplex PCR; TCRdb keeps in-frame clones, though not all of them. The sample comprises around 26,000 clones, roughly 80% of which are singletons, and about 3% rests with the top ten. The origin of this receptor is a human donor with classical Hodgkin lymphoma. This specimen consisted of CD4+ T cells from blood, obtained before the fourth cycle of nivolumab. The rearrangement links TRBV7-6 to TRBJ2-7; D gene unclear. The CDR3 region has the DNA TGTGCCAGCAGCTTAGCCGACCGGCAGACAAACGAGCAGTACTTC. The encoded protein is CASSLADRQTNEQYF. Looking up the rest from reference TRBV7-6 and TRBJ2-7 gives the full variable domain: GAGVSQSPRYKVTKRGQDVALRCDPISGHVSLYWYRQALGQGPEFLTYFNYEAQQDKSGLPNDRFSAERPEGSISTLTIQRTEQRDSAMYRCASSLADRQTNEQYFGPGTRLTVT.